These 24 T cell receptor beta chains were all obtained from the same sample, sequenced in a study of OX40 agonist ivuxolimab in advanced cancers. Measured with immunoSEQ multiplex PCR; TCRdb has only the in-frame clones, and not every one. Here the sample spans about 45,000 clones, under 90% being singletons. The starting material was CD4+ or CD8+ T cells sorted from blood, obtained in a trial of the OX40 agonist ivuxolimab. These receptors all come from an adult with an advanced solid tumor such as melanoma, head and neck, liver or kidney cancer.

CDR3: CASSTLGGAGEQYF. The CDR3, as DNA: TGTGCCAGTAGTACCTTGGGTGGAGCGGGCGAGCAGTACTTC. This chain links TRBV19 with TRBJ2-7; perhaps TRBD2 as D (6 bases). The CDR3 is 14 residues long. Germline loops: CDR1 LNHDA, CDR2 SQIVND (reference sequence). Trimming removed 4 bases at V and 6 bases at J, with 16 bases between.

The rearrangement uses TRBV28 and TRBJ1-2; 11 nucleotides agree with TRBD1. CDR1 MDHEN and CDR2 SYDVKM come from the germline V gene. The V segment lost 5 bases and the J segment 6 bases; nucleotides outside the gene matches: 8. This CDR3 contains 15 residues. The CDR3 is CASSPGDRGLHGYTF. Here the CDR3 DNA reads TGTGCCAGCAGTCCTGGGGACAGGGGGTTGCATGGCTACACCTTC.

Only a few counts were recorded for this clone. The gene calls are TRBV28 and TRBJ2-1, with 7 bases fitting TRBD2. V dropped 2 bases and J dropped 3; count of bases not matched to a gene: 13. Per the germline V gene, CDR1 is MDHEN and CDR2 is SYDVKM. The CDR3 loop spans 18 amino acids. The CDR3: CASSLLGKGRESYNEQFF. The CDR3 nucleotides read TGTGCCAGCAGTTTACTAGGAAAAGGGCGGGAGAGCTACAATGAGCAGTTCTTC.

The chain carries TRBV10-1 and TRBJ2-1; 8 bases line up with TRBD1. The V gene end was trimmed by 3 bases and the J gene end by 8 bases; junction bases not matched to a gene: 9. This CDR3 has 15 amino acids. The V gene's germline CDR1 is WNHNN and CDR2 SYGVQD (reference sequence). CDR3 residues: CASSEPGTGTHEQFF. CDR3 sequence (DNA): TGCGCCAGCAGTGAACCCGGGACAGGTACCCATGAGCAGTTCTTC.

V and J are TRBV11-1 and TRBJ2-5; the D is unclear. The germline V gene encodes CDR1 SGHAT and CDR2 FQDESV (reference sequence). The CDR3 covers 14 residues. V shed 3 bases and J shed 0 bases, with 8 bases lying between them. The CDR3 nucleotides read TGTGCCAGCAGCTTCCAAGACTACCAAGAGACCCAGTACTTC. The encoded protein is CASSFQDYQETQYF.

This rearrangement joins TRBV5-1 to TRBJ2-7, with TRBD2 matching 8 bases. The trim removed 1 base at V and 6 bases at J, leaving 9 bases unmatched. The CDR3 spans 15 residues. Germline CDR1 and CDR2: SGHRS and YFSETQ. CDR3 protein: CASSLLTGGPSEQYF. CDR3 nucleotides: TGCGCCAGCAGCTTGTTAACGGGAGGGCCCTCCGAGCAGTACTTC.

The V gene is TRBV27, the J gene TRBJ1-1; perhaps TRBD1 as D (6 bases). The germline CDR1 and CDR2 sequences are MNHEY and SMNVEV (reference sequence). The CDR3 totals 13 residues. Trimming cost V 3 bases and J 3 bases, with 8 bases left between them. The CDR3 bases are TGTGCCAGCAGTTTTAGGACAGACACTGAAGCTTTCTTT. Translated, it gives CASSFRTDTEAFF.

The chain has TRBV4-1 and TRBJ2-7; 7 bases align to TRBD1. Germline CDR1 reads MGHRA; CDR2 reads YSYEKL. The trim removed 1 base at V and 2 bases at J, leaving 5 bases unmatched. This CDR3 region has 15 residues. DNA of the CDR3: TGCGCCAGCAGCCAAGCTGACAGGGCACCCTACGAGCAGTACTTC. It encodes CASSQADRAPYEQYF.

The J gene is TRBJ1-1, the V gene TRBV7-3; possibly TRBD1 for D (5 bases). This CDR3 has 13 amino acids. Germline lookup yields CDR1 SGHTA and CDR2 FQGTGA. Trimming stripped 6 bases from V and 3 bases from J, with 11 bases between. The CDR3 nucleotides read TGTGCCAGCAGGGAGGGGCGGTACACTGAAGCTTTCTTT. It is translated as CASREGRYTEAFF.

The V gene is TRBV14, the J gene TRBJ2-3, with D perhaps matching TRBD2 (6 bases). Trimming removed 3 bases at V and 3 bases at J, with 10 bases between. Germline CDR1 SGHDN, CDR2 FVKESK. The CDR3 has 14 amino acids. The CDR3 nucleotides read TGTGCCAGCAGCCAGGACGCGGGGACAGATACGCAGTATTTT. It specifies CASSQDAGTDTQYF.

By sample fraction, this clone is medium-sized. The CDR3 DNA reads TGCGCCAGCAGCTTTGACAGCCCGGGGGCCGGGGAGCTGTTTTTT. Translated: CASSFDSPGAGELFF. The chain carries TRBV5-1 and TRBJ2-2; possibly TRBD2 for D (6 bases). The germline V gene encodes CDR1 SGHRS and CDR2 YFSETQ. The CDR3 sequence is 15 residues long. V was pared by 2 bases and J by 6 bases, with 14 bases between. Supplemented by reference TRBV5-1 and TRBJ2-2, the full variable domain reads KAGVTQTPRYLIKTRGQQVTLSCSPISGHRSVSWYQQTPGQGLQFLFEYFSETQRNKGNFPGRFSGRQFSNSRSEMNVSTLELGDSALYLCASSFDSPGAGELFFGEGSRLTVL.

The rearrangement joins TRBV6-1 to TRBJ2-2; 11 bases map to TRBD2. The CDR3 contains 16 residues. The J segment lost 4 bases and the V segment lost 4 bases, leaving 5 bases of the junction unmatched. Germline V gene data show CDR1 as MNHNS and CDR2 as SASEGT. CDR3 nucleotides: TGTGCCAGCAGTGGCAAAGGACTAGCGGGCACCGGGGAGCTGTTTTTT. Its translation is CASSGKGLAGTGELFF.

This sequence joins TRBV9 and TRBJ2-5; 9 bases fit TRBD1. The CDR3 covers 15 residues. Germline lookup yields CDR1 SGDLS and CDR2 YYNGEE. The V and J ends lost 0 bases and 5 bases, in that order; junction bases with no gene match: 5. CDR3 residues: CASSVVTGGWETQYF. The CDR3 DNA sequence: TGTGCCAGCAGCGTAGTGACAGGGGGTTGGGAGACCCAGTACTTC. Full variable domain (rest looked up from reference TRBV9 and TRBJ2-5): DSGVTQTPKHLITATGQRVTLRCSPRSGDLSVYWYQQSLDQGLQFLIQYYNGEERAKGNILERFSAQQFPDLHSELNLSSLELGDSALYFCASSVVTGGWETQYFGPGTRLLVL.

The genes are TRBV7-2 and TRBJ2-1, with TRBD1 matching 10 bases. Germline CDR1 and CDR2: SGHTA and FQGNSA. This CDR3 comprises 15 residues. V was clipped by 5 bases and J by 6 bases; unmatched bases: 7. The CDR3 loop is CASSPRDRGPNEQFF. DNA of the CDR3: TGTGCCAGCAGCCCTCGGGACAGGGGTCCCAATGAGCAGTTCTTC.

The chain uses TRBV29-1 and TRBJ1-1, with a tentative D call TRBD1 (5 bases). Trimming took off 4 bases at V and 3 bases at J, with 12 bases between the two ends. Germline V gene data show CDR1 as SQVTM and CDR2 as ANQGSEA. The CDR3 is 13 amino acids. CDR3 in amino acids: CSVVTAMDTEAFF. As DNA, the CDR3 is TGCAGCGTTGTGACAGCAATGGACACTGAAGCTTTCTTT.

The V and J genes are TRBV11-2 and TRBJ1-1, with TRBD1 matching 8 bases. Germline V gene lookup returns CDR1 SGHAT and CDR2 FQNNGV. CDR3 length: 14 residues. V shed 5 bases and J 3 bases; nucleotides not matched to a gene: 5. The CDR3 bases are TGTGCCAGCAGCGTGGACAGGGAGGACACTGAAGCTTTCTTT. The encoded protein is CASSVDREDTEAFF.

This rearrangement joins TRBV29-1 to TRBJ1-4; D remains ambiguous. There are 11 residues in the CDR3. Trimming took off 4 bases at V and 5 bases at J, with 5 bases between the two ends. Per germline, CDR1 SQVTM and CDR2 ANQGSEA. Written as DNA, the CDR3 is TGCAGCGTTGGAATGAATGAAAAACTGTTTTTT. As protein: CSVGMNEKLFF.

This clone was detected a few times. The rearrangement links TRBV4-3 to TRBJ2-7, with 7 positions matching TRBD1. This CDR3 has 15 amino acids. With 3 bases clipped from V and 6 bases from J, the junction kept 11 bases outside the gene matches. CDR1 and CDR2 from the germline V gene are LGHNA and YSLEER. The DNA for the CDR3 is TGCGCCAGCAGCCATACGGACAGGCAACGGGGCGAGCAGTACTTC. Protein: CASSHTDRQRGEQYF.

The chain links TRBV5-1 to TRBJ2-5, with 7 bases lining up with TRBD1. This CDR3 is built from 15 residues. After removal of 5 bases from V and 0 bases from J, the junction contained 7 bases not matched to a gene. Germline CDR1 is SGHRS and CDR2 is YFSETQ. Here the CDR3 reads CASRSGQRYQETQYF. The CDR3 DNA follows: TGCGCCAGCAGGTCGGGACAGAGGTACCAAGAGACCCAGTACTTC.

This clone came up a few times. V and J are TRBV5-5 and TRBJ2-1; tentative D call: TRBD2 (6 bases). The CDR3 contains 15 residues. The germline V and J ends were trimmed by 0 bases and 2 bases, with 9 bases remaining between them. Per the germline V gene, CDR1 is SGHKS and CDR2 is YYEKEE (reference sequence). The CDR3 coding sequence is TGTGCCAGCAGCTTGGGACTAGGCACCTACAATGAGCAGTTCTTC. Its protein product is CASSLGLGTYNEQFF. The full variable domain, rest sourced from reference TRBV5-5 and TRBJ2-1, is DAGVTQSPTHLIKTRGQQVTLRCSPISGHKSVSWYQQVLGQGPQFIFQYYEKEERGRGNFPDRFSARQFPNYSSELNVNALLLGDSALYLCASSLGLGTYNEQFFGPGTRLTVL.

The V and J genes are TRBV10-3 and TRBJ2-5; 7 bases line up with TRBD1. The DNA end lines up better with TRBJ2-7; the J call may be wrong. The CDR3 runs 13 residues. The germline gives CDR1 ENHRY, CDR2 SYGVKD. The CDR3 DNA reads as TGTGCCATCAGTCCGGGACAGACCTACGAGCAGTACTTC. Translation: CAISPGQTYEQYF.

In the case of this clone: The junction departs from the called germline gene at one end, perhaps through a read error. Other DNA sequences from this sample encode an identical CDR3 as well. This chain connects TRBV7-9 to TRBJ2-1, with D uncertain. This CDR3 has 12 amino acids. The germline gives CDR1 SEHNR, CDR2 FQNEAQ (reference sequence). CDR3 region: CASGRVNNEQFF. As DNA, the CDR3 is TGTGCCAGCGGGCGAGTAAACAATGAGCAATTCTTC.

The V gene is TRBV18, the J gene TRBJ1-1; TRBD1 agrees at 10 bases. J gave up 4 bases and V 0 bases, and 8 bases lay outside the gene matches. CDR1 and CDR2 from the germline V gene are KGHSH and LQKENI. The CDR3 runs to 17 residues. This CDR3 reads CASSPPMTGGSATEAFF. The DNA of the CDR3 is TGTGCCAGCTCACCACCGATGACAGGGGGCTCGGCCACTGAAGCTTTCTTT. The full variable domain, its missing parts supplied by reference TRBV18 and TRBJ1-1, is NAGVMQNPRHLVRRRGQEARLRCSPMKGHSHVYWYRQLPEEGLKFMVYLQKENIIDESGMPKERFSAEFPKEGPSILRIQQVVRGDSAAYFCASSPPMTGGSATEAFFGQGTRLTVV.

The rearrangement joins TRBV7-6 to TRBJ2-3, with 7 bases matching TRBD1. Germline V gene sequence: CDR1 SGHVS, CDR2 FNYEAQ. Trimming at V came to 5 bases and at J to 1 base, leaving 6 bases not matched to a gene. The CDR3 is made up of 15 amino acids. In DNA form, the CDR3 reads TGTGCCAGCAGCCTACAAACAGGGGGCACAGATACGCAGTATTTT. This translates into CASSLQTGGTDTQYF.